This TCR beta chain comes out of a study of T cells in Graves' hyperthyroidism and ophthalmopathy. Amplification targeted TCR beta CDR3 regions from RNA transcripts. The primer set for the first-round RT-PCR of the TCR CDR3 was HTBI. TCRdb itself ran the multiplex PCR reads through MiXCR, one entry per CDR3 protein. This sample yields approximately 740,000 distinct CDR3 sequences, of which approximately 14% are seen a single time; more than 8.5% belongs to the top ten. Germline V gene sequence: CDR1 MNHEY, CDR2 SVGEGT. This CDR3 contains 15 residues. V lost 0 bases and J lost 3; bases outside the gene matches: 2. This clonotype was counted at least ten times.

The chain joins TRBV6-2 or TRBV6-3 to TRBJ2-1; 7 nucleotides agree with TRBD1. The receptor comes from a woman aged 18-29 years with Graves' hyperthyroidism. Material: blood. CDR3 in amino acids: CASSYSGGDYNEQFF. CDR3 coding DNA: TGTGCCAGCAGTTACTCAGGGGGCGACTACAATGAGCAGTTCTTC.